Detailed here is one T cell receptor (beta chain). The primer mix had 60 Vbeta and 13 Jbeta primers. TCRdb's copy holds only in-frame clones and misses some; the assay was immunoSEQ multiplex PCR. The table has about 140,000 clones, approximately 72% seen once. Germline assignment: CDR1 KGHSY and CDR2 FQNENV. The CDR3 is made up of 15 amino acids. Trimming removed 1 base from V and 1 base from J; junction bases left unmatched: 2. These data originate in a study of cytomegalovirus exposure and HLA in healthy donors. The TCR was taken from a woman aged 60-75 years in good health and CMV-seronegative. The sample comprised PBMCs. This chain connects TRBV16 to TRBJ2-3; TRBD1 agrees at 7 bases. The DNA of the CDR3 is TGTGCCAGCAGCCAATATGGACAGGGCACAGATACGCAGTATTTT. Translated, it gives CASSQYGQGTDTQYF.